The clone carrying this T cell receptor beta chain was found a few times. Libraries were prepared by immunoSEQ multiplex PCR; TCRdb keeps only in-frame clonotypes and omits some of them. The sample contains some 15,000 clones, over 60% of which appear only once. This sample was included in a study of pediatric ulcerative colitis. Rectal tissue came from one to two pinch biopsies taken at colonoscopy. The CDR3 runs to 16 residues. V lost 2 bases to trimming and J lost 1 base; unmatched junction nucleotides: 3. Germline V CDR1 and CDR2: MRHNA, SNTAGT. This clonotype originated in a boy younger than 18 who was a control in a study of pediatric ulcerative colitis. This rearrangement joins TRBV6-4 to TRBJ2-3; 10 nucleotides match TRBD2. The sample taken for sequencing was gut tissue. CDR3 nucleotide sequence: TGTGCCAGCAGTGACACCGGGACTAGCGGCACAGATACGCAGTATTTT. Its translation: CASSDTGTSGTDTQYF.